This T cell receptor (beta chain) stems from a study of Graves' ophthalmopathy and Graves' hyperthyroidism. V shed 1 base and J shed 5 bases, with 17 bases lying between them. CDR1 is SGHTA, CDR2 FQGTGA, per germline. The CDR3 contains 16 residues. TCR beta CDR3 regions were amplified from RNA transcripts. The library came from an HTBI-primed first-round RT-PCR and a second-round multiplex PCR. TCRdb used MiXCR to reprocess the multiplex PCR reads, holding one entry per CDR3 protein. The table shows roughly 160,000 distinct CDR3 sequences, with about 40% occurring only once. It was on clinical symptoms, serum thyroxine, TRAb, thyroid ultrasound and orbital computed tomography that diagnosis relied. PBMCs came from approximately 9.6 ml of fresh peripheral blood.

The TCR was taken from a woman aged 40 to 49 with Graves' ophthalmopathy. The sequenced material came from peripheral blood. The chain couples TRBV7-3 to TRBJ2-5; weak D call: TRBD1 (6 bases). CDR3: CASSLIPGHARETQYF. CDR3 DNA: TGTGCCAGCAGCTTAATTCCGGGACACGCTAGGGAGACCCAGTACTTC.